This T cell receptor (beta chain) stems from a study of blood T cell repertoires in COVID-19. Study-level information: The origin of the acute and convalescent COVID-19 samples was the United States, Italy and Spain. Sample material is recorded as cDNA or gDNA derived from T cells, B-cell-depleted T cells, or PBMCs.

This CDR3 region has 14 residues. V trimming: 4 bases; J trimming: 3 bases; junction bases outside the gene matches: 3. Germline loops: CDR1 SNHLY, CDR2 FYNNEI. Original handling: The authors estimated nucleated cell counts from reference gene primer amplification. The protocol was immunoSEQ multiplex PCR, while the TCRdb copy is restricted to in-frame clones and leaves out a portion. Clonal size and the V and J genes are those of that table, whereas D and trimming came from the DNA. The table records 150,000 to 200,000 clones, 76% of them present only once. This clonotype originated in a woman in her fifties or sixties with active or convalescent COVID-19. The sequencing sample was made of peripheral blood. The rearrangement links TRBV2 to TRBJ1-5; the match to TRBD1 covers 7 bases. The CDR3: CASSADRDNQPQHF. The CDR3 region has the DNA TGTGCCAGCAGTGCTGACAGGGACAATCAGCCCCAGCATTTT.